The source of this T cell receptor (beta chain) is a study of blood T cell repertoires in COVID-19. Looking at the study overall: Acute-phase and convalescent COVID-19 samples originated in the United States, Italy and Spain.

How the authors handled the data: Cell counts per sample came from amplifying reference gene primers. TCRdb's table, derived via immunoSEQ multiplex PCR, lists solely in-frame clones and lacks some. The V and J calls and clone size were taken over from that table, and D and trimming were inferred from the DNA. The table records fewer than 200,000 clones, approximately 84% of them present only once. The TCR originated in an elderly woman with acute or convalescent COVID-19. Specimen: peripheral blood.

CDR3 loop: CASSQDPQGAPNTEAFF. CDR3 DNA sequence: TGCGCCAGCAGCCAAGACCCCCAGGGGGCCCCTAACACTGAAGCTTTCTTT. This sequence joins TRBV4-1 and TRBJ1-1, with 8 bases aligning to TRBD1. Germline CDR1 and CDR2: MGHRA and YSYEKL. J lost 2 bases, V lost 0 bases, and 8 bases had no gene match. The CDR3 runs to 17 residues.